This record covers a single TCR beta chain. The antigen is undetermined. The CDR3 runs to 16 residues. Trimming took 8 bases from V and 5 from J, leaving 22 bases between them. The data stem from a study of identical twins. Overall study results and limits: A partial confounding effect on zero-insertion analyses could come from invariant MAIT and iNKT cells.

Through template switching, a universal primer site was introduced, and the cDNA contained unique molecular identifiers. TCRdb recomputed calls from the 5' RACE reads with MiXCR, one row per CDR3 protein. The sample yields around 340,000 distinct CDR3 sequences, 12% seen once. The data were also submitted as part of a second study, on yellow fever vaccine responses in identical twins.

The chain links TRBV12-3 or TRBV12-4 to TRBJ2-1; perhaps TRBD2 as D (5 bases). The receptor was isolated from a woman in her late teens or twenties in good health. Sample: CD8+ T cells sorted from blood. The CDR3 DNA sequence: TGTGCCAGCCAGTCCCCCGGGTCGGGAAGGGACAATGAGCAGTTCTTC. Translated: CASQSPGSGRDNEQFF.